This TCR beta chain was retrieved from a study of spatial heterogeneity in lung cancer. Time point noted: sample taken at primary tumor resection. Sequencing covered unsorted whole RNA taken from tumor, nontumor lung or frozen PBMC. The donor population consisted of 72 patients with untreated, early-stage non-small cell lung cancer. This clonotype was seen more than once but under ten times. The presence of a unique molecular identifier marked each TCR cDNA molecule. TCRdb re-called the 5' RACE reads with MiXCR, one entry per CDR3 protein. This sample yields roughly 80,000 distinct CDR3 sequences, of which roughly 13% are seen a single time; around 4.6% belongs to the top ten. The CDR3 is 13 residues long. The V end lost 0 bases, the J end lost 4 bases, and 7 bases lay between the germline ends. In germline, CDR1 is SGHDT, CDR2 YYEEEE.

The clonotype was recovered from a male donor with early-stage non-small cell lung cancer. V usage is TRBV5-6 and J usage is TRBJ2-5, with no clear D. Sequences were derived from PBMCs, sampled at surgery. This CDR3 is CASSLGTLETQYF. In nucleotides, the CDR3 is TGTGCCAGCAGCTTGGGGACGCTAGAGACCCAGTACTTC.